The 10 T cell receptor beta chains below all came from one sample that was sequenced in a study of T-cell memory formation after mild COVID-19. Each CDR3 protein is one row after TCRdb ran MiXCR on the 5' RACE reads. Found here are some 160,000 distinct CDR3 sequences, around 13% of them singletons; the top ten hold approximately 3.4%. Sequenced material: PBMCs or a T cell subset sorted from them (not recorded which). These receptor sequences come from a man in his late teens or twenties who had mild COVID-19 (a few samples of this study predate the infection). Cell type and time point are not known.

This clonotype was detected only a few times. The chain carries TRBV7-6 and TRBJ2-5; 10 nucleotides line up with TRBD2. In germline, CDR1 is SGHVS, CDR2 FNYEAQ. The CDR3 runs to 15 residues. V gave up 6 bases and J gave up 5 bases; unmatched junction bases: 9. The CDR3 nucleotides read TGTGCCAGCAGTCAAAGCGGGGGGGCCACGGAGACCCAGTACTTC. This encodes CASSQSGGATETQYF.

The V gene is TRBV20-1, the J gene TRBJ2-3; D may match TRBD1 or TRBD2 (5 bases each). In germline, CDR1 is DFQATT, CDR2 SNEGSKA (reference sequence). V was shortened by 3 bases and J by 1 base, with 14 bases between the two germline ends. The CDR3 loop spans 15 amino acids. CDR3 in amino acids: CSARSIGARTDTQYF. The CDR3 DNA reads as TGCAGTGCTAGGTCCATCGGGGCTCGCACAGATACGCAGTATTTT.

There are a few counts of this clonotype. The gene calls are TRBV15 and TRBJ1-5, with unresolved D. Germline values: CDR1 LNHNV, CDR2 YYDKDF (reference sequence). V was trimmed by 0 bases and J by 3 bases, leaving 9 bases between them. The CDR3 has 15 residues. The CDR3 sequence is CATSRDRKDNQPQHF. Written as DNA, the CDR3 is TGTGCCACCAGCAGAGACAGGAAAGACAATCAGCCCCAGCATTTT.

This clonotype was seen a few times. The chain has TRBV5-1 and TRBJ2-1; TRBD2 matches at 8 bases. Looked up from germline, CDR1 is SGHRS and CDR2 is YFSETQ. The CDR3 length is 17 residues. V lost 4 bases and J lost 0; bases outside the gene matches: 9. The CDR3 bases are TGCGCCAGCAGCCCCGGACATCGGGGGGGCTCCTACAATGAGCAGTTCTTC. As protein: CASSPGHRGGSYNEQFF.

The chain links TRBV7-2 to TRBJ1-2; no clear D gene. V lost 5 bases and J 4 bases, leaving 14 bases between the germline ends. Germline V gene data show CDR1 as SGHTA and CDR2 as FQGNSA. This CDR3 spans 14 amino acids. This CDR3 is CASSLVKPGYGYTF. CDR3 in DNA: TGTGCCAGCAGCCTCGTAAAGCCAGGCTATGGCTACACCTTC.

This chain joins TRBV7-9 and TRBJ2-3; the D gene is possibly TRBD2 (7 bases). The ends were cut back, 8 bases at V and 6 bases at J, with 12 bases in the middle. Germline CDR1 SEHNR, CDR2 FQNEAQ (reference sequence). This CDR3 spans 12 amino acids. The CDR3 reads CASPGGEDTQYF. The CDR3 DNA reads as TGTGCCAGCCCGGGGGGCGAGGATACGCAGTATTTT. The complete variable domain, with remaining parts taken from reference TRBV7-9 and TRBJ2-3, reads DTGVSQNPRHKITKRGQNVTFRCDPISEHNRLYWYRQTLGQGPEFLTYFQNEAQLEKSRLLSDRFSAERPKGSFSTLEIQRTEQGDSAMYLCASPGGEDTQYFGPGTRLTVL.

This clonotype came up many times. The chain employs TRBV7-2 and TRBJ2-7; D tentatively reads TRBD1 or TRBD2 (5 bases each). V shed 5 bases and J shed 3 bases, with 11 bases lying between them. CDR1 SGHTA and CDR2 FQGNSA come from the germline V gene. This CDR3 comprises 13 residues. DNA of the CDR3: TGTGCCAGCAGCCGGGACGGACGCTACGAGCAGTACTTC. Translating gives CASSRDGRYEQYF.

The J gene is TRBJ1-1, the V gene TRBV9; D unresolved. V shed 0 bases and J shed 3 bases, with 9 bases lying between them. The germline V gene encodes CDR1 SGDLS and CDR2 YYNGEE. The CDR3 runs 14 residues. This CDR3 reads CASSVAPIDTEAFF. The CDR3 nucleotides read TGTGCCAGCAGCGTAGCCCCCATCGACACTGAAGCTTTCTTT. The full variable domain, completed using reference TRBV9 and TRBJ1-1, is DSGVTQTPKHLITATGQRVTLRCSPRSGDLSVYWYQQSLDQGLQFLIQYYNGEERAKGNILERFSAQQFPDLHSELNLSSLELGDSALYFCASSVAPIDTEAFFGQGTRLTVV.

As regards this clonotype: Germline is not matched at one junction end, which may reflect a read error. J is TRBJ2-3 and V is TRBV7-7, with 14 bases aligning to TRBD2. Germline loops: CDR1 SSHAT, CDR2 FNYEAQ (reference sequence). The CDR3 spans 16 residues. In DNA, the CDR3 is TGTGCTAGCAGCCAGGGACTAGCGGGGGACGGGGATACGCAGTATTTT. Encoded protein: CASSQGLAGDGDTQYF. The full variable domain, its missing parts supplied by reference TRBV7-7 and TRBJ2-3, is GAGVSQSPRYKVTKRGQDVTLRCDPISSHATLYWYQQALGQGPEFLTYFNYEAQPDKSGLPSDRFSAERPEGSISTLTIQRTEQRDSAMYRCASSQGLAGDGDTQYFGPGTRLTVL.

This clonotype was observed many times. The chain uses TRBV7-2 and TRBJ1-5, with 7 bases aligning to TRBD1. CDR1 and CDR2 (germline): SGHTA, FQGNSA. This CDR3 is 13 amino acids long. V was clipped by 5 bases and J by 6 bases; unmatched bases: 4. CDR3 coding DNA: TGTGCCAGCAGCCGCAACAGGGGTCAGCCCCAGCATTTT. This translates into CASSRNRGQPQHF.